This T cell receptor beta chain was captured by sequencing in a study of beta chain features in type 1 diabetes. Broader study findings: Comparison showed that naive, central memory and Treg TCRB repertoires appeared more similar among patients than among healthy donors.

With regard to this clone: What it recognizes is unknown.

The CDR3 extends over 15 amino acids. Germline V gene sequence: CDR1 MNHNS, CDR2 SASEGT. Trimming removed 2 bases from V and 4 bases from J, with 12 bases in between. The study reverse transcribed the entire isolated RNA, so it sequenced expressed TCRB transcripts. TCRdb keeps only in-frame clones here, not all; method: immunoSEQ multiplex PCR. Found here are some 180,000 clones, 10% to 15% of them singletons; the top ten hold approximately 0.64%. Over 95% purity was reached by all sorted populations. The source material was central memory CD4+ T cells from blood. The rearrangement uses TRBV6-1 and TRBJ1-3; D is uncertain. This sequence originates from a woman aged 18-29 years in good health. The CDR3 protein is CASSEMAGGGNTIYF. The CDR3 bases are TGTGCCAGCAGTGAAATGGCAGGCGGGGGAAACACCATATATTTT.